This TCR beta chain emerged from a study of T-cell memory formation after mild COVID-19. Study information: The two donors had largely donor-specific TCR clusters.

The CDR3 length is 10 residues. Trimming took off 6 bases at V and 5 bases at J, with 8 bases between the two ends. Germline loops: CDR1 DFQATT, CDR2 SNEGSKA (reference sequence). Notes on this clonotype: Its antigen is not known.

Findings and limits, study-wide: What remained unconfirmed was the SARS-CoV-2 specificity of second-wave clones peaking on day 37. Clones that contracted from day 15 to 85 were balanced CD4/CD8, while later expanders leaned CD4+.

TCR alpha and TCR beta cDNA libraries carrying sample barcodes and UMIs were produced by 5'RACE using constant-segment primers. MiXCR was run by TCRdb on the 5' RACE reads, yielding one entry per CDR3 protein. Found here are about 430,000 distinct CDR3 sequences, approximately 19% of them singletons; the top ten hold about 22%. The sequence was collected from a man younger than 30 who had mild COVID-19 (a few samples of this study predate the infection). Cell type and time point are not known. The sequencing input was PBMCs or a T cell subset sorted from them (not recorded which). J is TRBJ2-7 and V is TRBV20-1; a possible D gene is TRBD1 (6 bases). CDR3 coding DNA: TGCAGTGCACAGGGCGACGAGCAGTACGTC. The encoded protein is CSAQGDEQYV.